The rows below give T cell receptor beta chains drawn from one sample of a study of T cells in Graves' hyperthyroidism and ophthalmopathy. Via MiXCR, TCRdb re-called the multiplex PCR reads, giving one row per CDR3 protein. The sample lists more than 650,000 distinct CDR3 sequences, 12% to 15% occurring once. Input material: blood. The receptors shown here come from a woman aged 18-29 years with Graves' hyperthyroidism. Each CDR3 is given with its conserved first and last residue. The D gene is left open where the match is weak. A row's size may be missing; if present it is once, few, many or a size class.

D,size,V,J,DNA,CDR3
TRBD1,few,TRBV2,TRBJ2-7,TGTGCCAGCAGTGAAGAACAGGGGATTGGCGAGCAGTACTTC,CASSEEQGIGEQYF
.,.,TRBV6-5,TRBJ1-6,TGTGCCAGCAGTTCCACCCCAAACCCTGGCACCCTCCACTTT,CASSSTPNPGTLHF
.,few,TRBV11-2,TRBJ2-1,TGTGCCAGCAGCCGACCCAGGGGGGCCTACCGGGAGGACAATGAGCAGTTCTTC,CASSRPRGAYREDNEQFF
.,.,TRBV20-1,TRBJ2-7,TGCAGTGCTAGAGGAGGAGGAGGAGGGTACGAGCAGTACTTC,CSARGGGGGYEQYF
.,few,TRBV18,TRBJ2-7,TGTGCCAGCTCACAGGGTAGAGCCGCCTACGAGCAGTACTTC,CASSQGRAAYEQYF
.,many,TRBV7-8,TRBJ2-1,TGTGCCAGCAGCTTAGCGAGGCGATGGCCGGGGAATGAGCAGTTCTTC,CASSLARRWPGNEQFF
.,few,TRBV6-1,TRBJ1-3,TGTGCCAGCAGTGACCTCGGGGGACCAAGAAACACCATATATTTT,CASSDLGGPRNTIYF
TRBD1,many,TRBV2,TRBJ1-1,TGTGCCAGCAGTGCCCCACAGGGGGCAGGAGCTGAAGCTTTCTTT,CASSAPQGAGAEAFF
.,few,TRBV6-1,TRBJ1-4,TGTGCCAGCAGTTATTATAGGACAAACGGAAAACTGTTTTTT,CASSYYRTNGKLFF
.,.,TRBV5-5,TRBJ1-4,TGTGCCAGCAGCTTGTCTCAGAGAGGTGAAAAACTGTTTTTT,CASSLSQRGEKLFF
TRBD1,many,TRBV6-4,TRBJ1-1,TGTGCCAGCAGTGATAGCGGGACAGGGAAGAACACTGAAGCTTTCTTT,CASSDSGTGKNTEAFF
TRBD1,many,TRBV28,TRBJ1-5,TGTGCCAGCATCATTACGGGACAGCCGAATCAGCCCCAGCATTTT,CASIITGQPNQPQHF
.,many,TRBV7-2,TRBJ2-5,TGTGCCAGCAGCTTAAGCGGTGCGGCTGATCAAGAGACCCAGTACTTC,CASSLSGAADQETQYF
TRBD1,.,TRBV20-1,TRBJ2-7,TGCAGTGCTAGATACGGGACAGGGACTTACGAGCAGTACTTC,CSARYGTGTYEQYF
.,few,TRBV9,TRBJ1-2,TGTGCCAGCAGCGTAGCGGGACCGGGTGGCTATGGCTACACCTTC,CASSVAGPGGYGYTF
.,many,TRBV30,TRBJ1-1,TGTGCCTGGAAGGACACCGGCGACACTGAAGCTTTCTTT,CAWKDTGDTEAFF
TRBD1,many,TRBV27,TRBJ2-7,TGTGCCAGCAGCTCCTCGACAGGGGGGTCCTACGAGCAGTACTTC,CASSSSTGGSYEQYF
.,many,TRBV18,TRBJ1-5,TGTGCCAGCTCACCACCGGGGGTTCAGCCCCAGCATTTT,CASSPPGVQPQHF
.,.,TRBV28,TRBJ1-5,TGTGCCAGCAGTTTAAGTGGCTCGCGGCAGCCCCAGCATTTT,CASSLSGSRQPQHF
.,many,TRBV2,TRBJ1-4,TGTGCCAGCAAAGCAACTAATGAAAAACTGTTTTTT,CASKATNEKLFF
TRBD2,few,TRBV4-1,TRBJ2-1,TGCGCCAGCAGCCAAGTTCTCGGGACTAGCGGGAGGGGGGGCTTTGGGTACAATGAGCAGTTCTTC,CASSQVLGTSGRGGFGYNEQFF
.,many,TRBV6-1,TRBJ2-5,TGTGCCAGCAGACAGGTTTGGGAGACCCAGTACTTC,CASRQVWETQYF
.,many,TRBV30,TRBJ2-1,TGTGCCTGGACGACTACTCCAATTCATGAGCAGTTCTTC,CAWTTTPIHEQFF
TRBD2,many,TRBV10-1,TRBJ2-1,TGCGCCAGCAGTGAGGGTCGACTAGCGGGAGTGGAGAAGCAGTTCTTC,CASSEGRLAGVEKQFF
TRBD1,.,TRBV24-1,TRBJ2-1,TGTGCCACCAGTGCTACAGGGGCAGGCGTAGGTGAGCAGTTCTTC,CATSATGAGVGEQFF
.,.,TRBV7-9,TRBJ2-2,TGTGCCAGCATCGGGGGGCAATCGGGAGGACTAGCCGGGGAGCTGTTTTTT,CASIGGQSGGLAGELFF
.,few,TRBV29-1,TRBJ2-1,TGCAGCGTTGAAGACCGTTCTCGGAGGGCGAATGAGCAGTTCTTC,CSVEDRSRRANEQFF
TRBD2,.,TRBV20-1,TRBJ2-3,TGCAGTGCTAAACCGGGACTAGCAGCAGATACGCAGTATTTT,CSAKPGLAADTQYF
.,many,TRBV2,TRBJ2-3,TGTGCCAGCAGGAAACTGGTTGCAGATACGCAGTATTTT,CASRKLVADTQYF